The 20 T cell receptor beta chains below come from one sample, sequenced in a study of OX40 agonist ivuxolimab in advanced cancers. Profiled with immunoSEQ multiplex PCR; TCRdb holds only in-frame clones, not every one. This sample has about 79,000 clones, with about 95% found just once. The material was CD4+ or CD8+ T cells sorted from blood, obtained in a trial of the OX40 agonist ivuxolimab. The receptors originated from an adult with an advanced solid tumor such as melanoma, head and neck, liver or kidney cancer.

This chain joins TRBV27 and TRBJ2-1; the D gene is possibly TRBD2 (5 bases). This CDR3 has 14 amino acids. The germline V and J ends were trimmed by 3 bases and 4 bases, with 10 bases remaining between them. Germline V gene lookup returns CDR1 MNHEY and CDR2 SMNVEV (reference sequence). CDR3 sequence (DNA): TGTGCCAGCAGTTTGAGCGGTTATTACAATGAGCAGTTCTTC. Translating it yields CASSLSGYYNEQFF.

The sample holds a few counts of this clone. V and J are TRBV5-1 and TRBJ2-7; weak D call: TRBD2 (6 bases). The CDR3 loop spans 15 amino acids. CDR1 and CDR2 (germline): SGHRS, YFSETQ. V was pared by 4 bases and J by 0 bases, with 14 bases between. In DNA, the CDR3 is TGCGCCAGCAGCCCGGTCGGGGGAAGCTCCTACGAGCAGTACTTC. This codes for CASSPVGGSSYEQYF.

This clone was detected only once. Relative to the germline gene, one junction end is altered; a read error may explain this. V usage is TRBV7-2 and J usage is TRBJ2-7; D could derive from TRBD1 or TRBD2 (5 bases each). Germline V gene data show CDR1 as SGHTA and CDR2 as FQGNSA. The CDR3 runs 11 residues. The CDR3, as DNA: TGTGCCAGCAGAGGGCTCCACGGGACCCACTTC. Translation: CASRGLHGTHF.

V and J are TRBV19 and TRBJ1-1; D is unresolved. Per the germline V gene, CDR1 is LNHDA and CDR2 is SQIVND (reference sequence). Deletions cut 3 bases from V and 1 base from J, with 9 bases between. The CDR3 covers 14 residues. The CDR3 DNA follows: TGTGCCAGTAGTATCGGCCACCAGAACACTGAAGCTTTCTTT. Protein sequence: CASSIGHQNTEAFF.

The V gene is TRBV19, the J gene TRBJ2-3, with 8 bases identical to TRBD1. From germline, CDR1 is LNHDA and CDR2 SQIVND (reference sequence). V was pared by 0 bases and J by 6 bases, with 8 bases of the junction left unmatched. This CDR3 spans 16 amino acids. The CDR3 DNA follows: TGTGCCAGTAGTATAGATAGCCAGGGGGCGACGGATACGCAGTATTTT. It specifies CASSIDSQGATDTQYF.

This chain links TRBV6-6 with TRBJ1-2; D gene ambiguous. From germline, CDR1 is MNHNY and CDR2 SVGAGI (reference sequence). V was pared by 6 bases and J by 6 bases, with 14 bases between. The CDR3 has 13 residues. CDR3 nucleotide sequence: TGTGCCAGCAGGCCCCCCGACACTAATGGCTACACCTTC. Protein: CASRPPDTNGYTF.

This sequence joins TRBV2 and TRBJ1-4, with a weak D call TRBD1 (5 bases). In germline, CDR1 is SNHLY, CDR2 FYNNEI. There are 12 residues in the CDR3. Trimming left V 8 bases short and J 8 bases short, with 12 bases between. The CDR3 DNA reads TGTGCCAGCGGTAGGGGTGACGAAAAACTGTTTTTT. As protein: CASGRGDEKLFF.

The J gene is TRBJ2-1, the V gene TRBV27, with a tentative D call TRBD1 (6 bases). The CDR3 sequence is 13 residues long. V was cut by 3 bases and J by 4 bases, with 7 bases left in between. The germline V gene encodes CDR1 MNHEY and CDR2 SMNVEV (reference sequence). The CDR3 sequence: CASSLQGYNEQFF. CDR3 bases: TGTGCCAGCAGTTTGCAGGGGTACAATGAGCAGTTCTTC.

The V call is TRBV2, the J call TRBJ2-7, with 9 bases identical to TRBD2. The trim removed 0 bases at V and 3 bases at J, leaving 0 bases unmatched. This CDR3 region has 14 residues. Germline V gives CDR1 SNHLY, CDR2 FYNNEI. In DNA, the CDR3 is TGTGCCAGCAGTGAAGCTAGCGGGAGCTACGAGCAGTACTTC. Protein: CASSEASGSYEQYF. The full variable domain, in which reference TRBV2 and TRBJ2-7 provide the parts outside the CDR3, is EPEVTQTPSHQVTQMGQEVILRCVPISNHLYFYWYRQILGQKVEFLVSFYNNEISEKSEIFDDQFSVERPDGSNFTLKIRSTKLEDSAMYFCASSEASGSYEQYFGPGTRLTVT.

This clone was seen only once. J is TRBJ2-5 and V is TRBV21-1; TRBD1, the table's D call, was not compared with the DNA. TRBV21-1 is a documented pseudogene. CDR3 size: 14 residues. The CDR3 DNA sequence: TGTGCCAGGGACGGGGACAGGGAGCAAGAGACCCAGTACTTC. This translates into CARDGDREQETQYF.

The chain is built from TRBV4-1 and TRBJ1-4, with unresolved D. This CDR3 is built from 15 residues. CDR1 MGHRA and CDR2 YSYEKL come from the germline V gene. Trimming cost V 0 bases and J 8 bases, with 13 bases left between them. The CDR3: CASSQDQSAPEKLFF. As DNA, the CDR3 is TGCGCCAGCAGCCAAGATCAATCGGCCCCCGAAAAACTGTTTTTT.

The gene calls are TRBV6-1 and TRBJ1-2, with D uncertain. Germline CDR1 and CDR2: MNHNS and SASEGT. This CDR3 has 12 amino acids. V was pared by 6 bases and J by 6 bases, with 11 bases between. The CDR3 sequence is CASSVPRDGYTF. The CDR3 DNA sequence: TGTGCCAGCAGCGTCCCCCGCGATGGCTACACCTTC.

V gene TRBV7-9 combines with J gene TRBJ1-2; weak D call: TRBD1 (6 bases). The CDR3 has 15 residues. V lost 5 bases, J lost 5 bases, and 18 bases lay in between. CDR1 and CDR2 (germline): SEHNR, FQNEAQ (reference sequence). CDR3 amino acids: CASSAEARDIYGYTF. The CDR3 DNA reads as TGTGCCAGCAGCGCCGAAGCCCGGGACATTTATGGCTACACCTTC.

The gene calls are TRBV4-3 and TRBJ1-6; D remains ambiguous. Germline V gives CDR1 LGHNA, CDR2 YSLEER. The CDR3 extends over 16 amino acids. V lost 0 bases and J lost 6, with 12 bases in between. The CDR3 DNA follows: TGCGCCAGCAGCCAAGATGGATTGAGCAGTAATTCACCCCTCCACTTT. It codes for CASSQDGLSSNSPLHF.

As DNA, the CDR3 is TGTGCCAGCAGCTTAGCGCCTTATACGAACACCGGGGAGCTGTTTTTT. This encodes CASSLAPYTNTGELFF. The rearrangement joins TRBV7-9 to TRBJ2-2; D remains unclear. This CDR3 has 16 residues. V lost 0 bases to trimming and J lost 0 bases, with 8 bases between them. The germline V gene has CDR1 SEHNR and CDR2 FQNEAQ (reference sequence).

The chain uses TRBV15 and TRBJ1-1, with D unclear. V lost 0 bases, J lost 5 bases, and 4 bases lay in between. Germline V lookup: CDR1 LNHNV, CDR2 YYDKDF (reference sequence). This CDR3 comprises 12 residues. CDR3: CATSREGTEAFF. CDR3 nucleotides: TGTGCCACCAGCAGAGAGGGAACTGAAGCTTTCTTT.

The CDR3 nucleotides are TGTGCCAGCAGTTTATATCCGGGACTAGCGGGAGAAGGCAATGAGCAGTTCTTC. Translating it yields CASSLYPGLAGEGNEQFF. The V and J genes are TRBV27 and TRBJ2-1; 14 bases line up with TRBD2. The germline CDR1 and CDR2 sequences are MNHEY and SMNVEV (reference sequence). The CDR3 extends over 18 amino acids. V shed 1 base and J 6 bases; nucleotides not matched to a gene: 8.

J is TRBJ2-7 and V is TRBV7-9, with D tentatively TRBD2 (5 bases). The CDR3 extends over 13 amino acids. Trimming left V 1 base short and J 2 bases short, with 6 bases between. Germline values: CDR1 SEHNR, CDR2 FQNEAQ (reference sequence). CDR3 coding DNA: TGTGCCAGCAGCTTAGGAGGGACCTACGAGCAGTACTTC. It encodes CASSLGGTYEQYF.

This sequence joins TRBV6-5 and TRBJ2-7, with 8 positions matching TRBD1. This CDR3 has 16 residues. Germline CDR1 reads MNHEY; CDR2 reads SVGAGI. V dropped 3 bases and J dropped 2; count of bases not matched to a gene: 9. In nucleotides, the CDR3 is TGTGCCAGCAGTTATATGGGTGACAGGGGCCCCTACGAGCAGTACTTC. Protein: CASSYMGDRGPYEQYF.

This chain joins TRBV11-2 and TRBJ2-7; D remains unclear. V dropped 0 bases and J dropped 3 bases, with 12 bases sitting between them. Per germline, CDR1 SGHAT and CDR2 FQNNGV. This CDR3 comprises 15 residues. The CDR3 sequence is CASSLETGQYYEQYF. CDR3 nucleotide sequence: TGTGCCAGCAGCTTAGAGACCGGGCAGTACTACGAGCAGTACTTC.